This T cell receptor beta chain was found in a study of tumor-infiltrating lymphocytes in glioblastoma multiforme (TCRdb year 2017). About the full investigation: Whether intratumoral genomic heterogeneity fosters TIL diversity was tested through joint investigation of somatic mutations, TIL diversity and immune response activity.

The AllPrep DNA/RNA mini kit was used to purify genomic DNA and total RNA at the same time from each of the approximately 11 tumor samples. Every RNA sample had an OD 260/280 ratio above 1.9 and an RNA integrity number above 6.5. Remarks on this clonotype: Its antigen is currently not known. Per-nucleotide qualities are absent, and no much larger clonotype sits a single base away.

TCRB libraries were constructed from RNA through three rounds of nested multiplex PCR following a modified ARM-PCR protocol with multiple V-beta primers and a C-beta primer. ProtoScript II Reverse Transcriptase and a C-beta primer were used to synthesize TCRB-specific cDNA from around 0.48 ug total RNA. The description of the TCRB libraries did not mention any unique molecular identifiers. In the third PCR, barcodes and adapters were added over roughly 23 cycles with Deep VentR (exo-) polymerase, after which 250-500 bp bands were gel purified. An Illumina HiSeq 2500 generating 250 bp paired-end reads was used to sequence the TCRB libraries. In the source study's methods: Trimmomatic was used to clean reads, FLASH to merge reads, MiGEC to assign V, D and J segments, and VDJtools to perform the analysis. VDJtools was used to calculate the Shannon-Wiener diversity index, which quantified repertoire diversity. TCRdb's own reprocessing of the public reads used fastp at Q25 and MiXCR and kept productive beta chains. Identical CDR3 proteins give one entry, which carries the most common genes and DNA. The V and J calls, along with clone size, are taken from TCRdb and not from the paper's own processing. In this sample the table shows more than 9,000 distinct CDR3 sequences, 60% to 70% of which occur a single time. The ten most abundant clones make up roughly 30% of the sample.

CDR1 and CDR2 are drawn from the germline V gene: WSHSY, SAAADI. Inclusive of the bounding cysteine and phenylalanine, the CDR3 is 18 residues long. The DNA shown is the 54-base CDR3, in frame from base 1. V drops 5 bases and J drops 0 bases, leaving 22 bases in between. The investigation overall reported the following: Generalizability was limited because only one glioblastoma patient was included in the TCR and somatic mutation analysis. RNA-based TCR sequencing may distort clone frequencies because T cells carry unequal numbers of TCR transcripts. The authors noted that sorting T cells into functional subsets, which was not done in this study, would be a future improvement.

The TCR sequence derives from a male donor with glioblastoma. Recombination joined TRBV10-2 with TRBJ2-5; the D segment cannot be called with confidence. Material: brain tumor tissue. In nucleotide form, the sequence is TGCGCCAGCAGTAACGGTTTGATGGGGTGCGTCCACCAAGAGACCCAGTACTTC. It is translated as CASSNGLMGCVHQETQYF.